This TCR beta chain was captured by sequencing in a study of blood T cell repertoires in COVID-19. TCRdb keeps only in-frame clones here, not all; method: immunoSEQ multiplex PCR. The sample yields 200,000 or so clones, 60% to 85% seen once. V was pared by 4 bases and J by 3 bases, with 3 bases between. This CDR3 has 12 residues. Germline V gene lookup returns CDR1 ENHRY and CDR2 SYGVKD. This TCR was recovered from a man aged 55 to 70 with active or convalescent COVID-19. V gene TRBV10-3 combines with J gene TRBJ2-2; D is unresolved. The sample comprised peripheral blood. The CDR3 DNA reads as TGTGCCATCAGTGTATACACCGGGGAGCTGTTTTTT. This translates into CAISVYTGELFF.